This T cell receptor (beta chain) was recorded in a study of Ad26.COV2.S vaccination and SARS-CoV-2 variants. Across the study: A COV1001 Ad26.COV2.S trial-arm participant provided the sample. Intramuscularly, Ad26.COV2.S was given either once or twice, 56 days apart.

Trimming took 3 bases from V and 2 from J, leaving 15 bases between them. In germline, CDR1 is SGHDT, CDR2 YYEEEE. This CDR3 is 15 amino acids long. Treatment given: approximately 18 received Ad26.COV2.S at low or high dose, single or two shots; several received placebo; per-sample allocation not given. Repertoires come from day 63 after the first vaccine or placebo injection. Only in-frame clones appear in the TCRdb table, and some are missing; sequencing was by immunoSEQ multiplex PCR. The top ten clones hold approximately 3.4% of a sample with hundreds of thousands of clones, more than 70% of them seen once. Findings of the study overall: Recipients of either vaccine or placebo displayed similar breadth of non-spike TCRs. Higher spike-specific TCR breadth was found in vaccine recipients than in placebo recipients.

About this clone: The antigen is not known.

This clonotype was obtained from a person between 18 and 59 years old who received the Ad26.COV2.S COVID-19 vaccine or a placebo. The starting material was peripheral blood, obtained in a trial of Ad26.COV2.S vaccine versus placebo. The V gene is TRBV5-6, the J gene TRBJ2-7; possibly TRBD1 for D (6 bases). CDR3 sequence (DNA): TGTGCCAGCAGCTCATGGGAACAGGGAACCTACGAGCAGTACTTC. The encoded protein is CASSSWEQGTYEQYF.